This passage covers 22 T cell receptor beta chains from one sample sequenced in a study of Ad26.COV2.S vaccination and SARS-CoV-2 variants. Here immunoSEQ multiplex PCR was the method, and the copy in TCRdb shows in-frame clones only, minus some. The sample shows over 400,000 clones, 92% of them seen only once. Treatment here: some 20 received Ad26.COV2.S at low or high dose, single or two shots; a few received placebo; per-sample allocation not given. Collection of samples fell on day 63 after the first vaccine or placebo injection. This specimen consisted of peripheral blood, obtained in a trial of Ad26.COV2.S vaccine versus placebo. Receptors originate from a person aged 18-60 years who received the Ad26.COV2.S COVID-19 vaccine or a placebo.

This chain links TRBV3-1 (or the pseudogene TRBV3-2) with TRBJ1-4, with 7 bases lining up with TRBD1. The germline V gene has CDR1 LGHDT and CDR2 YNNKEL (reference sequence). CDR3 length equals 16 residues. V dropped 1 base and J dropped 4; count of bases not matched to a gene: 6. This CDR3 is CASSQVLRQGNEKLFF. CDR3 bases: TGTGCCAGCAGCCAAGTGTTAAGACAGGGTAATGAAAAACTGTTTTTT.

The chain combines TRBV3-1 (or the pseudogene TRBV3-2) with TRBJ2-5; no definite D call. The CDR3 spans 12 residues. Trimming cost V 2 bases and J 5 bases, with 6 bases left between them. Per the germline V gene, CDR1 is LGHDT and CDR2 is YNNKEL (reference sequence). CDR3 in DNA: TGTGCCAGCAGCCAAAGTCAGGAGACCCAGTACTTC. Encoded protein: CASSQSQETQYF.

The rearrangement links TRBV6-5 to TRBJ1-1; no definite D call. V was shortened by 6 bases and J by 5 bases, with 16 bases between the two germline ends. CDR1 and CDR2 from the germline V gene are MNHEY and SVGAGI. This CDR3 comprises 14 residues. The CDR3 spells CASSTDAMGTEAFF. Written as DNA, the CDR3 is TGTGCCAGCAGCACGGACGCCATGGGGACTGAAGCTTTCTTT.

The chain recombines TRBV18 with TRBJ2-1; D ambiguous. Trimming cost V 3 bases and J 6 bases, with 9 bases left between them. This CDR3 spans 13 amino acids. The germline CDR1 and CDR2 sequences are KGHSH and LQKENI. The CDR3 region has the DNA TGTGCCAGCTCACCCCCCCGGGTCAATGAGCAGTTCTTC. It encodes CASSPPRVNEQFF.

V usage is TRBV5-4 and J usage is TRBJ2-2; D is possibly TRBD1 or TRBD2 (5 bases each). This CDR3 contains 17 residues. Germline CDR1 is SGHNT and CDR2 is YYREEE (reference sequence). V dropped 3 bases and J dropped 4 bases, with 19 bases sitting between them. The chain's CDR3 is CASSSPRGTTGTGELFF. CDR3 sequence (DNA): TGTGCCAGCAGCTCGCCGAGAGGGACGACTGGCACCGGGGAGCTGTTTTTT.

The chain combines TRBV7-2 with TRBJ2-5; D is possibly TRBD1 or TRBD2 (5 bases each). Trimming removed 3 bases from V and 2 bases from J, with 10 bases in between. Germline CDR1 is SGHTA and CDR2 is FQGNSA. The CDR3 loop spans 14 amino acids. CDR3 nucleotides: TGTGCCAGCAGCTTGGGACGCTCACAAGAGACCCAGTACTTC. Amino acids: CASSLGRSQETQYF.

The V gene is TRBV6-2 or TRBV6-3, the J gene TRBJ2-1; the D gene is possibly TRBD2 (7 bases). Germline assignment: CDR1 MNHEY and CDR2 SVGEGT. This CDR3 comprises 16 residues. The ends were cut back, 3 bases at V and 9 bases at J, with 21 bases in the middle. The DNA of the CDR3 is TGTGCCAGCAGTTATTCCGTGGGGGGGGGCCTCGCTGAGCAGTTCTTC. Its protein is CASSYSVGGGLAEQFF.

The chain couples TRBV7-9 to TRBJ1-5; unclear D gene. Germline V lookup: CDR1 SEHNR, CDR2 FQNEAQ (reference sequence). The CDR3 sequence is 12 residues long. The CDR3: CATSGGNQPQHF. DNA of the CDR3: TGTGCAACCAGCGGGGGCAATCAGCCCCAGCATTTT. The variable domain in full, with the rest retrieved from reference TRBV7-9 and TRBJ1-5, is DTGVSQNPRHKITKRGQNVTFRCDPISEHNRLYWYRQTLGQGPEFLTYFQNEAQLEKSRLLSDRFSAERPKGSFSTLEIQRTEQGDSAMYLCATSGGNQPQHFGDGTRLSIL.

This chain links TRBV19 with TRBJ1-4, with 8 bases matching TRBD1. CDR1 and CDR2 (germline): LNHDA, SQIVND (reference sequence). Trimming took 7 bases from V and 8 from J; bases not matched to a gene: 6. CDR3 length: 13 amino acids. The CDR3 sequence: CASTQGAWEKLFF. The CDR3 nucleotides read TGTGCCAGTACTCAGGGGGCTTGGGAAAAACTGTTTTTT.

The chain uses TRBV6-1 and TRBJ2-1, with TRBD2 identical over 10 bases. This CDR3 spans 18 amino acids. Trimming at V came to 3 bases and at J to 4 bases, leaving 12 bases not matched to a gene. Germline values: CDR1 MNHNS, CDR2 SASEGT. The CDR3 DNA sequence: TGTGCCAGCAGTGACCAGCGGGGGGGCCTTCAGCTTTACAATGAGCAGTTCTTC. Protein product: CASSDQRGGLQLYNEQFF.

The V and J genes are TRBV7-9 and TRBJ2-3, with D unresolved. The germline V gene encodes CDR1 SEHNR and CDR2 FQNEAQ (reference sequence). The CDR3 has 13 amino acids. Trimming stripped 2 bases from V and 6 bases from J, with 9 bases between. The CDR3 DNA reads as TGTGCCAGCAGCTTAAGGCTGAGGGATACGCAGTATTTT. This sequence encodes CASSLRLRDTQYF.

This clone was counted a single time. The CDR3 DNA reads as TGTGCCAGCAGGTCCGCAGGTTCGGAGGGATTTGGCTCGGCCTATGGCTACACCTTC. Its protein product is CASRSAGSEGFGSAYGYTF. The genes are TRBV28 and TRBJ1-2; no clear D gene. This CDR3 has 19 residues. V was pared by 6 bases and J by 4 bases, with 30 bases between. The germline CDR1 and CDR2 sequences are MDHEN and SYDVKM.

The chain has TRBV19 and TRBJ1-4, with a weak D call TRBD1 (5 bases). Trimming cost V 4 bases and J 2 bases, with 11 bases left between them. Per the germline V gene, CDR1 is LNHDA and CDR2 is SQIVND (reference sequence). The CDR3 has 15 residues. CDR3 coding DNA: TGTGCCAGTAGTACAGGGTATCGGACTAATGAAAAACTGTTTTTT. It yields the protein CASSTGYRTNEKLFF.

The V and J genes are TRBV9 and TRBJ2-5, with 11 positions matching TRBD2. CDR3 length: 16 residues. V gave up 3 bases and J gave up 5 bases; unmatched junction bases: 9. Germline V gives CDR1 SGDLS, CDR2 YYNGEE. The CDR3 nucleotides read TGTGCCAGCAGCGGCCGGCTTAGCGGGGGGGCGGAGACCCAGTACTTC. This encodes CASSGRLSGGAETQYF. The variable domain in full, with the rest retrieved from reference TRBV9 and TRBJ2-5, is DSGVTQTPKHLITATGQRVTLRCSPRSGDLSVYWYQQSLDQGLQFLIQYYNGEERAKGNILERFSAQQFPDLHSELNLSSLELGDSALYFCASSGRLSGGAETQYFGPGTRLLVL.

The J gene is TRBJ2-3, the V gene TRBV19, with TRBD1 as a possible D gene (6 bases). V dropped 3 bases and J dropped 2 bases, with 12 bases sitting between them. Germline CDR1 is LNHDA and CDR2 is SQIVND (reference sequence). The CDR3 totals 15 residues. The CDR3 region has the DNA TGTGCCAGTAGTATCTCAGGGGCGTACACAGATACGCAGTATTTT. This gives the protein CASSISGAYTDTQYF.

The V call is TRBV7-9, the J call TRBJ1-2; D unclear. V lost 4 bases and J 3 bases, leaving 15 bases between the germline ends. This CDR3 contains 15 residues. Germline lookup yields CDR1 SEHNR and CDR2 FQNEAQ (reference sequence). CDR3 protein: CASSSLSLWDYGYTF. CDR3 sequence (DNA): TGTGCCAGCAGCTCCTTATCGTTATGGGACTATGGCTACACCTTC.

The chain couples TRBV19 to TRBJ1-2, with D unclear. The germline V gene has CDR1 LNHDA and CDR2 SQIVND (reference sequence). The CDR3 is 15 residues long. Trimming removed 3 bases from V and 7 bases from J, with 18 bases in between. In nucleotides, the CDR3 is TGTGCCAGTAGTATTTCTCCCGGCCGGCAAGGTGGCTACACCTTC. Translating it yields CASSISPGRQGGYTF.

The rearrangement links TRBV2 to TRBJ2-3; D may be TRBD1 or TRBD2 (5 bases each). V lost 7 bases to trimming and J lost 6 bases, with 14 bases between them. The CDR3 is 13 amino acids. Germline V gene lookup returns CDR1 SNHLY and CDR2 FYNNEI. The chain's CDR3 is CASTLGPPDTQYF. CDR3 bases: TGTGCCAGCACCTTGGGACCCCCTGATACGCAGTATTTT.

This clone was counted a few times. The sample carries other DNA sequences with the same CDR3. The CDR3 DNA reads as TGTGCCAGCAGCCCGAGCACAGGGGGCTACGAGCAGTACTTC. Amino acid sequence: CASSPSTGGYEQYF. V usage is TRBV11-2 and J usage is TRBJ2-7; TRBD1 aligns across 8 bases. Germline CDR1 SGHAT, CDR2 FQNNGV. V shed 5 bases, J shed 3 bases, and the junction held 6 bases outside the gene matches. The CDR3 is made up of 14 amino acids. Full variable domain (outside the CDR3, taken from reference TRBV11-2 and TRBJ2-7): EAGVAQSPRYKIIEKRQSVAFWCNPISGHATLYWYQQILGQGPKLLIQFQNNGVVDDSQLPKDRFSAERLKGVDSTLKIQPAKLEDSAVYLCASSPSTGGYEQYFGPGTRLTVT.

The chain couples TRBV9 to TRBJ2-7; possible D gene TRBD2, 5 bases. Germline CDR1 reads SGDLS; CDR2 reads YYNGEE. The CDR3 length is 15 residues. Trimming left V 3 bases short and J 5 bases short, with 18 bases between. The CDR3 sequence is CASSAASSSSNEQYF. The CDR3 coding sequence is TGTGCCAGCAGCGCCGCCTCTAGCAGCTCAAACGAGCAGTACTTC.

This rearrangement joins TRBV10-2 to TRBJ1-1; tentatively, D is TRBD1 (6 bases). The CDR3 sequence is 16 residues long. Germline V gives CDR1 WSHSY, CDR2 SAAADI. V lost 2 bases to trimming and J lost 0 bases, with 13 bases between them. Here the CDR3 reads CASSERGPGMNTEAFF. The DNA of the CDR3 is TGCGCCAGCAGTGAGCGGGGGCCGGGTATGAACACTGAAGCTTTCTTT.

The rearrangement uses TRBV29-1 and TRBJ2-3; 8 nucleotides match TRBD1. The CDR3 length is 16 residues. Germline CDR1 and CDR2: SQVTM and ANQGSEA. The trim removed 6 bases at V and 3 bases at J, leaving 14 bases unmatched. CDR3 amino acids: CSVVGLDREETDTQYF. The CDR3, as DNA: TGCAGCGTAGTCGGTCTGGACAGGGAGGAGACAGATACGCAGTATTTT.